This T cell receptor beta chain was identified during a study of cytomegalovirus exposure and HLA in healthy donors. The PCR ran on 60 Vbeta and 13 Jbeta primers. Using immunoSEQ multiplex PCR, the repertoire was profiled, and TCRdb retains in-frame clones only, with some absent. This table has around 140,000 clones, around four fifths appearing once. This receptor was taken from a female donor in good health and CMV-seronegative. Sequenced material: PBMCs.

As DNA, the CDR3 is TGCGCCAGCAGCCAAGAGCGGGAGTGGTATACGCAGTATTTT. This codes for CASSQEREWYTQYF. The chain couples TRBV4-1 to TRBJ2-3, with 7 positions matching TRBD2. Unmatched junction bases numbered 4, after V lost 0 bases and J lost 7 bases. The CDR3 totals 14 residues. The germline V gene encodes CDR1 MGHRA and CDR2 YSYEKL.